Listed here is a single T cell receptor (beta chain). The record originates from a study of blood T cell repertoires in COVID-19. Across the study: COVID-19 samples from acute and convalescent phases originated in the United States, Italy and Spain. Sources were T cells, B-cell-depleted T cells, or PBMCs; the material itself was cDNA or gDNA.

This CDR3 has 16 residues. The J segment lost 2 bases and the V segment lost 5 bases, leaving 8 bases of the junction unmatched. Germline V CDR1 and CDR2: MNHEY, SMNVEV (reference sequence). How the authors handled the data: Nucleated cell number was recorded as an estimate derived from reference gene primer amplification. Profiled with immunoSEQ multiplex PCR; TCRdb holds only in-frame clones, not every one. That table is the source of V, J and clone size, and D and trimming were worked out from the DNA. This table holds some 20,000 clones, approximately 90% found once. Sequenced sample: peripheral blood. The TCR originated in a human donor in a cohort sampled during active COVID-19. The chain recombines TRBV27 with TRBJ2-3; 9 nucleotides agree with TRBD1. The CDR3 DNA follows: TGTGCCAGCAGTCTCAGGACAGGGGTGGTCACAGATACGCAGTATTTT. This gives the protein CASSLRTGVVTDTQYF.